This is a list of T cell receptor beta chains from one sample in a study of cytomegalovirus exposure and HLA in healthy donors. The repertoire was sequenced with immunoSEQ multiplex PCR; TCRdb's copy has only in-frame clones and lacks some. This table has roughly 120,000 clones, approximately 80% appearing once. Sequenced input: PBMCs. The origin of the receptors is a man in his late teens or twenties in good health and CMV-seronegative. Each CDR3 is given without its conserved first and last residue.

TRBV7-8	TRBJ2-7	ASSLDWGGVGNEQY
TRBV5-1	TRBJ1-4	ASSPGGSVGEKLF
TRBV5-6	TRBJ1-2	ASSPHVTGRGRYGYT
TRBV19	TRBJ2-1	ASSTIAGGDEQF
TRBV28	TRBJ2-7	ASTVQGAFGEQY
TRBV6-1	TRBJ1-6	ASSESGQSAPLH
TRBV6-5	TRBJ2-1	ASLRDRSDNEQF
TRBV7-8	TRBJ2-5	ASSLAIVGVGETQY
TRBV25-1	TRBJ2-1	ASSDAGKNEQF
TRBV11-2	TRBJ1-5	ASSPNRGDQPQH
TRBV15	TRBJ1-4	ATSRGDSNNEKLF
TRBV7-2	TRBJ2-2	ASRSFGELF
TRBV2	TRBJ2-4	ASDRVPVNIQY
TRBV4-1	TRBJ2-7	ASSHRSLSGGHEQY
TRBV20-1	TRBJ2-3	SASPRDTQY
TRBV7-6	TRBJ2-5	ASSLSFRGETQY
TRBV5-8	TRBJ2-2	ASSQDIYTGELF
TRBV5-1	TRBJ2-3	ASSTGLAGGTDTQY
TRBV7-2	TRBJ2-3	ASSLGNQWDTQY
TRBV2	TRBJ2-1	ASSEVSVQRESNEQF
TRBV7-2	TRBJ2-4	ASNRDSKQNIQY
TRBV27	TRBJ2-1	ASSLSAGGIYNEQF
TRBV6-1	TRBJ1-2	ASKRDYGYT
TRBV19	TRBJ2-3	ASSIVGLARSDTQY